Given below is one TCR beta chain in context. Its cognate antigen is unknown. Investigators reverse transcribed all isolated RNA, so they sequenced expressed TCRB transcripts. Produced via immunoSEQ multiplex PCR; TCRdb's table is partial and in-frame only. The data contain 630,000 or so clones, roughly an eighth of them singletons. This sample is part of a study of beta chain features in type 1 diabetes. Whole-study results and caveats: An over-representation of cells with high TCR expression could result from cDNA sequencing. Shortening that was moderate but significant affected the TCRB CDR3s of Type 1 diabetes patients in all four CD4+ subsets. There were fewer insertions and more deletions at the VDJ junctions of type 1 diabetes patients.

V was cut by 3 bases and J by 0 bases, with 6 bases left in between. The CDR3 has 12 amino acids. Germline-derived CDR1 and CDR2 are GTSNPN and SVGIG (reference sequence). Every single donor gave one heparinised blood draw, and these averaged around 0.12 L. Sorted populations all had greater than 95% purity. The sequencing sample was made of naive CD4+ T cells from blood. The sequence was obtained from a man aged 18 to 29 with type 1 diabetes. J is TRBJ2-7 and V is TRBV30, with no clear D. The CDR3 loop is CAWRYSSYEQYF. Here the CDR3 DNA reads TGTGCCTGGAGATATAGCTCCTACGAGCAGTACTTC. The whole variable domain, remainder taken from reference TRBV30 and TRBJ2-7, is SQTIHQWPATLVQPVGSPLSLECTVEGTSNPNLYWYRQAAGRGLQLLFYSVGIGQISSEVPQNLSASRPQDRQFILSSKKLLLSDSGFYLCAWRYSSYEQYFGPGTRLTVT.